This entry features one T cell receptor beta chain sequence. The specificity of this receptor is unknown. The record has no base qualities; no much larger clone is one base away. This entry is derived from a study of blood T cell repertoires in COVID-19 (dated by TCRdb to 2020 to 2022). Regarding the complete study: The collaborator samples originated in the United States, Italy and Spain and spanned the acute and convalescent phases of COVID-19. The material from the prospective study consisted of cDNA or gDNA derived from T cells, B-cell-depleted T cells, or PBMCs. The repertoires were released in a freely available public database intended as a resource for research on the immune response to SARS-CoV-2. Where HLA class I and class II types were available, the types were taken from metadata supplied by the sample provider, not from assay-based typing. The dataset comprised deeply sampled blood TCRbeta repertoires from subjects exposed to, actively infected with, or recovered from COVID-19. The sample metadata nearly always contained a de-identified subject ID, COVID-19 status, age in years and sex. The samples were drawn from the first 160 participants of the ongoing ImmuneRACE study and from 950 to 1,500 subjects provided by 6 global collaborators. The research as a whole found: Clinical and demographic metadata were provided uncurated, with the amount varying by source and participant.

The germline ends are 4 bases apart after V is trimmed by 0 bases and J by 2 bases. Counted from cysteine to phenylalanine, this CDR3 has 13 amino acids. Just the 39-base CDR3 DNA is kept, in frame starting at base 1. The collaborating institutions used their own protocols to collect whole blood in K2EDTA tubes. Collaborator samples were shipped for TCRbeta analysis as frozen whole blood, isolated PBMCs, or DNA extracted from either sample type. The immunoSEQ Assay, a bias-controlled multiplex PCR, was used to amplify TCRbeta CDR3 regions from genomic DNA. In the paper's pipeline: Within the assay, amplification of reference gene primers was used to estimate how many nucleated cells each sample contained. Sequence reads were collapsed and filtered to measure the absolute abundance of every unique TCRbeta CDR3 rearrangement. For each sample, productive Simpson clonality was calculated as the square root of Simpson's diversity index over productive rearrangements. TCRdb retrieved this table from immuneACCESS and kept in-frame rearrangements only. Not all clones are present; in checked studies, unresolved V genes account for under half, and no reason is known for the remainder. V and J calls plus clone size are reproduced from that table; the DNA served to infer D and trimming. In this sample the table shows about 36,000 clones, 60% to 85% of which occur a single time. The ten largest clones represent 1.5% to 2.5% of the sample.

Sequencing was performed on peripheral blood. This clonotype originated in a man in his 60s with active COVID-19. This receptor chain uses TRBV12-3 or TRBV12-4 and TRBJ1-2; the D gene is not confidently resolved. The CDR3 reads as follows: CASSLAVNYGYTF. Read as DNA, the sequence is TGTGCCAGCAGTTTAGCCGTAAACTATGGCTACACCTTC.